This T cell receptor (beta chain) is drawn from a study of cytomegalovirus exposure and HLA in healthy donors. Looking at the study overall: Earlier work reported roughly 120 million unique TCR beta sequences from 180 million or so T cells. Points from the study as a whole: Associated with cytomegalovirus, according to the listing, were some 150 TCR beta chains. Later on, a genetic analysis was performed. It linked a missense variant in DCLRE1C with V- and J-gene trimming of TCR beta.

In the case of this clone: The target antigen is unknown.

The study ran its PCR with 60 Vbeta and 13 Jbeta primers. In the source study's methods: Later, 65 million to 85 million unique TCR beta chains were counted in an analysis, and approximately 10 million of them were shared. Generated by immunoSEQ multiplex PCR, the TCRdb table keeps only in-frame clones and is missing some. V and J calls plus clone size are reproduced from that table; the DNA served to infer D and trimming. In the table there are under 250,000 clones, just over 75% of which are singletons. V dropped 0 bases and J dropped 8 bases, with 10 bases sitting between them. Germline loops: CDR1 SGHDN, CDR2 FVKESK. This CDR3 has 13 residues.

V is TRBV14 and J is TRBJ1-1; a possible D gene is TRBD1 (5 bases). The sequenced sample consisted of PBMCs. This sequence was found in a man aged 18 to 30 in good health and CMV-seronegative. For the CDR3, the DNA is TGTGCCAGCAGCCAAGACTGGGGGGGGGAAGCTTTCTTT. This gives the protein CASSQDWGGEAFF.